The sequence of this T cell receptor beta chain was determined in a study of T-cell reconstitution after alpha-beta-depleted transplantation in children. Whole-study results and caveats: The high TCRbeta diversity at day 60 in some patients came from surviving recipient T cells and thymic progenitors. Once a year had passed after transplant, T-cell counts and diversity came mostly from newly produced T cells.

CDR1 is SEHNR and CDR2 is FQNEAQ in the germline V gene (reference sequence). V shed 3 bases and J shed 0 bases, with 6 bases lying between them. The CDR3 runs to 15 residues. About this clonotype: Its antigen is still unknown.

A library of TCRbeta sequences, prepared with unique molecular identifiers, was generated. One entry per CDR3 protein results from TCRdb running MiXCR on the PCR reads. The data show over 150,000 distinct CDR3 sequences, roughly 6.6% seen once. The chain carries TRBV7-9 and TRBJ2-6, with D hard to call. The sequences come from PBMCs, collected before TCRalphabeta/CD19-depleted stem cell transplant. This sequence originates from a boy aged 2-9 years with acute lymphoblastic leukemia, due to receive a stem cell transplant. CDR3 nucleotide sequence: TGTGCCAGCAGCTTCCCATTCTCTGGGGCCAACGTCCTGACTTTC. It translates to CASSFPFSGANVLTF. Using reference TRBV7-9 and TRBJ2-6 for the parts outside the CDR3, the full variable domain is DTGVSQNPRHKITKRGQNVTFRCDPISEHNRLYWYRQTLGQGPEFLTYFQNEAQLEKSRLLSDRFSAERPKGSFSTLEIQRTEQGDSAMYLCASSFPFSGANVLTFGAGSRLTVL.